These 8 T cell receptor beta chains were all obtained from the same sample, sequenced in a study of human T cells and chemical hapten exposure. TCRdb fed the RACE reads into MiXCR, producing one record per CDR3 protein. Of about 15,000 distinct CDR3 sequences in the sample, 15% to 20% were seen once. Described time point: patch test 1, 2 weeks after DPC sensitization. Treatment indicated: therapeutic diphenylcyclopropenone sensitization with weekly scalp DPC. The material sequenced was whole blood, taken in connection with sensitization to the hapten diphenylcyclopropenone (DPC). These receptors came from a woman in her 30s with alopecia areata. Some clones in this sample may be carry-over from other donors' samples.

This clonotype is categorized as medium-sized. The chain couples TRBV30 to TRBJ1-4, with a possible D match to TRBD1 (5 bases). Germline V gene data show CDR1 as GTSNPN and CDR2 as SVGIG (reference sequence). V shed 0 bases and J shed 6 bases, with 14 bases lying between them. The CDR3 runs to 15 residues. The CDR3 bases are TGTGCCTGGAGTGTACTGTGGGGAGGGGATGAAAAACTGTTTTTT. Residues: CAWSVLWGGDEKLFF.

Relative to its sample, this clonotype is medium-sized (0.01 to 0.1%). The rearrangement uses TRBV7-9 and TRBJ1-2; 9 nucleotides agree with TRBD1. The CDR3 has 16 amino acids. Per the germline V gene, CDR1 is SEHNR and CDR2 is FQNEAQ (reference sequence). Germline trimming cut 3 bases from V and 6 bases from J; bases unmatched to any gene: 11. DNA of the CDR3: TGTGCCAGCAGCTTTATTTGGACAGGGGAGTTTGATGGCTACACCTTC. It yields the protein CASSFIWTGEFDGYTF.

In its sample, this clonotype was seen many times. The CDR3, as DNA: TGCAGCACCGAAACAGGGGGGTCCTACAATGAGCAGTTCTTC. This gives the protein CSTETGGSYNEQFF. The chain has TRBV29-1 and TRBJ2-1, with 8 positions matching TRBD1. Germline CDR1 and CDR2: SQVTM and ANQGSEA. The trim removed 8 bases at V and 1 base at J, leaving 7 bases unmatched. The CDR3 spans 14 residues.

The chain links TRBV7-3 to TRBJ2-2, with no clear D. This CDR3 has 14 residues. Deletions cut 1 base from V and 6 bases from J, with 9 bases between. Germline loops: CDR1 SGHTA, CDR2 FQGTGA. The CDR3 loop is CASSLSGIAGELFF. CDR3 in DNA: TGTGCCAGCAGCTTAAGCGGCATCGCCGGGGAGCTGTTTTTT.

This clonotype appeared many times. The chain recombines TRBV6-4 with TRBJ1-5; D remains ambiguous. This CDR3 contains 15 residues. The germline V gene encodes CDR1 MRHNA and CDR2 SNTAGT. V was trimmed by 3 bases and J by 2 bases, leaving 11 bases between them. CDR3 nucleotides: TGTGCCAGCAGTGAAGGAGAGGGAGGCAATCAGCCCCAGCATTTT. Translation: CASSEGEGGNQPQHF.

This clonotype was counted at least ten times. This chain connects TRBV25-1 to TRBJ2-3; D is possibly TRBD2 (5 bases). This CDR3 is built from 13 residues. Germline lookup yields CDR1 MGHDK and CDR2 SYGVNS. The V end was cut by 4 bases, the J end by 6 bases, with 11 bases between. CDR3 sequence reads: CASSGIARDTQYF. The CDR3 nucleotides read TGTGCCAGCAGTGGAATAGCGAGGGATACGCAGTATTTT.

The chain uses TRBV29-1 and TRBJ2-5; D might be TRBD2 (5 bases). The germline V gene has CDR1 SQVTM and CDR2 ANQGSEA. The CDR3 is 12 amino acids. Between the trimmed V and J ends, which lost 6 bases and 1 base, there was a span of 9 bases. The CDR3 protein is CSVGGSQETQYF. In DNA form, the CDR3 reads TGCAGCGTCGGAGGCAGCCAAGAGACCCAGTACTTC. The whole variable domain, remainder taken from reference TRBV29-1 and TRBJ2-5, is SAVISQKPSRDICQRGTSLTIQCQVDSQVTMMFWYRQQPGQSLTLIATANQGSEATYESGFVIDKFPISRPNLTFSTLTVSNMSPEDSSIYLCSVGGSQETQYFGPGTRLLVL.

This clonotype showed up just a few times. This chain links TRBV4-2 with TRBJ2-1; 7 positions agree with TRBD1. The CDR3 has 15 amino acids. Germline V gene data show CDR1 as LGHNA and CDR2 as YNFKEQ. The V segment lost 4 bases and the J segment 8 bases; nucleotides outside the gene matches: 11. CDR3 bases: TGTGCCAGCAGCCGCACAAGACAGGGAATGGATGAGCAGTTCTTC. This codes for CASSRTRQGMDEQFF.